The subject of this entry is one T cell receptor (beta chain). Looked up from germline, CDR1 is MNHEY and CDR2 is SMNVEV (reference sequence). CDR3 length: 12 amino acids. The germline V and J ends were trimmed by 5 bases and 6 bases, with 10 bases remaining between them. The sample originates from a study of T cell responses to AZD1222 COVID-19 vaccine. Study-wide context: Pooling covered second doses at about 4 or about 12 weeks.

Only in-frame clones appear in the TCRdb table, and some are missing; sequencing was by immunoSEQ multiplex PCR. In the table there are 93,000 or so clones, around nine tenths of which are singletons. The sequencing here drew on peripheral blood, taken on day 0 of AZD1222 vaccination. The rearrangement joins TRBV27 to TRBJ1-1; D might be TRBD1 (5 bases). The origin of this receptor is an adult in good health. In DNA form, the CDR3 reads TGTGCCAGCAGTACCATGGGGGCTGAAGCTTTCTTT. Amino acid sequence: CASSTMGAEAFF.